The 9 T cell receptor beta chains given below trace back to one sample, sequenced in a study of blood T cell repertoires in COVID-19. Profiling relied on immunoSEQ multiplex PCR, and the TCRdb table lists in-frame clones only, not all of them. Of more than 350,000 clones listed, 80% to 90% are singletons. Specimen: peripheral blood. The receptor source for this set is a woman in her twenties or thirties with COVID-19, enrolled during active disease.

The chain uses TRBV21-1 and TRBJ2-1; the D segment call TRBD2 is taken from the table without a DNA check. TRBV21-1 counts as a pseudogene. CDR3 length equals 15 residues. CDR3 sequence reads: CASSKLAAPYNEQFF. The CDR3 DNA reads TGTGCCAGCAGCAAGCTGGCGGCGCCATACAATGAGCAGTTCTTC.

The chain couples TRBV29-1 to TRBJ2-7; D call uncertain. CDR1 and CDR2 (germline): SQVTM, ANQGSEA. The CDR3 totals 12 residues. Trimming removed 6 bases from V and 4 bases from J, with 13 bases in between. The CDR3 bases are TGCAGCGTAAGCCTGACTGAATACGAGCAGTACTTC. Protein: CSVSLTEYEQYF.

The chain carries TRBV19 and TRBJ2-3; D remains unclear. Germline V CDR1 and CDR2: LNHDA, SQIVND (reference sequence). The V end lost 5 bases, the J end lost 0 bases, and 9 bases lay between the germline ends. This CDR3 is built from 14 residues. The CDR3 protein is CASSYSSSTDTQYF. CDR3 nucleotide sequence: TGTGCCAGTAGTTACTCCTCCAGCACAGATACGCAGTATTTT. Using reference TRBV19 and TRBJ2-3 for the parts outside the CDR3, the full variable domain is DGGITQSPKYLFRKEGQNVTLSCEQNLNHDAMYWYRQDPGQGLRLIYYSQIVNDFQKGDIAEGYSVSREKKESFPLTVTSAQKNPTAFYLCASSYSSSTDTQYFGPGTRLTVL.

The chain uses TRBV7-2 and TRBJ2-7; possible D gene TRBD2, 7 bases. Between the trimmed V and J ends, which lost 6 bases and 6 bases, there was a span of 21 bases. Germline V gene sequence: CDR1 SGHTA, CDR2 FQGNSA. The CDR3 sequence is 15 residues long. The CDR3 nucleotides are TGTGCCAGCAGGCCTACTCTAGCGGCCAGGGGCGAGCAGTACTTC. The encoded protein is CASRPTLAARGEQYF.

This clone was observed a few times. V gene TRBV11-2 combines with J gene TRBJ2-3, with D uncertain. CDR3 length: 12 amino acids. V was pared by 5 bases and J by 5 bases, with 8 bases between. From germline, CDR1 is SGHAT and CDR2 FQNNGV. The CDR3 DNA sequence: TGTGCCAGCAGCCGTTCTTTAGATACGCAGTATTTT. The encoded protein is CASSRSLDTQYF.

This chain uses TRBV30 with TRBJ1-3, with D maybe TRBD1 (6 bases). The CDR3 has 13 residues. The germline gives CDR1 GTSNPN, CDR2 SVGIG (reference sequence). V lost 3 bases, J lost 2 bases, and 8 bases lay in between. The DNA for the CDR3 is TGTGCCTGGAGCTCAGGGGCTGGAAACACCATATATTTT. This encodes CAWSSGAGNTIYF.

The gene calls are TRBV6-2 or TRBV6-3 and TRBJ2-7, with 7 bases matching TRBD2. The CDR3 loop spans 17 amino acids. V gave up 0 bases and J gave up 2 bases; unmatched junction bases: 10. Germline V gene data show CDR1 as MNHEY and CDR2 as SVGEGT. This chain's CDR3 is CASSYSKLGGSAYEQYF. The CDR3 nucleotides read TGTGCCAGCAGTTACTCGAAGTTGGGCGGGAGTGCCTACGAGCAGTACTTC.

The chain uses TRBV19 and TRBJ1-4; 10 positions match TRBD1. Germline V gene data show CDR1 as LNHDA and CDR2 as SQIVND (reference sequence). The trim removed 5 bases at V and 1 base at J, leaving 7 bases unmatched. The CDR3 is 17 amino acids. CDR3 in amino acids: CASSAWDRGETNEKLFF. The CDR3 nucleotides read TGTGCCAGTAGTGCCTGGGACAGGGGTGAAACTAATGAAAAACTGTTTTTT. The full variable domain, rest sourced from reference TRBV19 and TRBJ1-4, is DGGITQSPKYLFRKEGQNVTLSCEQNLNHDAMYWYRQDPGQGLRLIYYSQIVNDFQKGDIAEGYSVSREKKESFPLTVTSAQKNPTAFYLCASSAWDRGETNEKLFFGSGTQLSVL.

The V gene is TRBV3-1 (or the pseudogene TRBV3-2), the J gene TRBJ1-1; the D is unclear. The V gene lost 2 bases and the J gene lost 5 bases, with 12 bases spanning the gap. Germline assignment: CDR1 LGHDT and CDR2 YNNKEL (reference sequence). This CDR3 is 14 amino acids long. For the CDR3, the DNA is TGTGCCAGCAGCCAACTATTGTTAGAGACTGAAGCTTTCTTT. Amino acid sequence: CASSQLLLETEAFF.